These T cell receptor beta chains were read from a single sample in a study of cytomegalovirus exposure and HLA in healthy donors. Sequencing used immunoSEQ multiplex PCR; TCRdb keeps in-frame clones, though not all of them. The table shows 190,000 or so clones, with about 80% occurring only once. The sequencing input was PBMCs. The origin of the receptors is a boy younger than 18 in good health and CMV-seronegative. Each CDR3 is given with its conserved first and last residue. A D gene is named only where the DNA matches it firmly. Size is stated for part of the rows, as once, few or many counts, or as a class when the clone is expanded.

abundance: -
d_gene: TRBD1
j_gene: TRBJ1-5
v_gene: TRBV19
CDR3aa: CASSQDRGGGQPQHF
CDR3nt: TGTGCCAGTAGTCAAGACAGGGGCGGTGGTCAGCCCCAGCATTTT

abundance: -
d_gene: -
j_gene: TRBJ2-3
v_gene: TRBV29-1
CDR3aa: CSALARADTQYF
CDR3nt: TGCAGCGCGCTAGCGCGGGCGGATACGCAGTATTTT

abundance: -
d_gene: -
j_gene: TRBJ1-2
v_gene: TRBV14
CDR3aa: CASSQEGTGLCGYTF
CDR3nt: TGTGCCAGCAGCCAAGAGGGAACAGGGTTATGTGGCTACACCTTC

abundance: once
d_gene: -
j_gene: TRBJ1-1
v_gene: TRBV19
CDR3aa: CASGRGMNTEAFF
CDR3nt: TGTGCCAGTGGCAGGGGCATGAACACTGAAGCTTTCTTT

abundance: -
d_gene: TRBD2
j_gene: TRBJ2-1
v_gene: TRBV7-8
CDR3aa: CASRSLAGVNNEQFF
CDR3nt: TGTGCCAGCAGGTCTCTAGCGGGAGTGAATAATGAGCAGTTCTTC

abundance: -
d_gene: TRBD1
j_gene: TRBJ1-2
v_gene: TRBV14
CDR3aa: CASSGDSNYGYTF
CDR3nt: TGTGCCAGCAGCGGGGACAGTAACTATGGCTACACCTTC

abundance: -
d_gene: TRBD1
j_gene: TRBJ1-5
v_gene: TRBV10-3
CDR3aa: CATRDRGRDQPQHF
CDR3nt: TGTGCCACCCGGGACAGGGGGAGAGATCAGCCCCAGCATTTT

abundance: -
d_gene: -
j_gene: TRBJ1-2
v_gene: TRBV7-3
CDR3aa: CASSLTTAQGREGYTF
CDR3nt: TGTGCCAGCAGCTTAACAACAGCGCAGGGGAGAGAGGGCTACACCTTC

abundance: -
d_gene: -
j_gene: TRBJ2-5
v_gene: TRBV11-1
CDR3aa: CASSLDRVGRETQYF
CDR3nt: TGTGCCAGCAGCTTAGACAGGGTCGGTCGGGAGACCCAGTACTTC

abundance: -
d_gene: TRBD1
j_gene: TRBJ1-2
v_gene: TRBV6-1
CDR3aa: CASSEMTGNIYGYTF
CDR3nt: TGTGCCAGCAGTGAAATGACAGGGAACATATATGGCTACACCTTC

abundance: -
d_gene: TRBD1
j_gene: TRBJ1-2
v_gene: TRBV25-1
CDR3aa: CASSKTGGYGYTF
CDR3nt: TGTGCCAGCAGTAAGACAGGGGGCTATGGCTACACCTTC

abundance: -
d_gene: -
j_gene: TRBJ1-5
v_gene: TRBV11-2
CDR3aa: CASSLDGHSNQPQHF
CDR3nt: TGTGCCAGCAGCTTAGATGGCCATAGCAATCAGCCCCAGCATTTT

abundance: -
d_gene: TRBD1
j_gene: TRBJ2-7
v_gene: TRBV13
CDR3aa: CASSPRGQGAGEQYF
CDR3nt: TGTGCCAGCAGCCCAAGGGGACAGGGGGCTGGCGAGCAGTACTTC

abundance: few
d_gene: -
j_gene: TRBJ1-2
v_gene: TRBV19
CDR3aa: CASSSSGQSFNYGYTF
CDR3nt: TGTGCCAGTAGTTCGTCAGGACAGTCGTTTAACTATGGCTACACCTTC

abundance: -
d_gene: TRBD1
j_gene: TRBJ1-3
v_gene: TRBV9
CDR3aa: CASSRETGERRNTIYF
CDR3nt: TGTGCCAGCAGCAGAGAGACAGGGGAGAGAAGGAACACCATATATTTT

abundance: -
d_gene: TRBD1
j_gene: TRBJ1-2
v_gene: TRBV9
CDR3aa: CASSGHRGAGNGYTF
CDR3nt: TGTGCCAGCAGCGGGCACAGGGGCGCGGGAAATGGCTACACCTTC

abundance: -
d_gene: TRBD1
j_gene: TRBJ1-1
v_gene: TRBV19
CDR3aa: CASRLHTGGFGNTEAFF
CDR3nt: TGTGCCAGTAGACTCCATACAGGGGGCTTCGGAAACACTGAAGCTTTCTTT

abundance: -
d_gene: -
j_gene: TRBJ1-1
v_gene: TRBV19
CDR3aa: CASSITRSTEAFF
CDR3nt: TGTGCCAGTAGTATAACACGCAGCACTGAAGCTTTCTTT

abundance: few
d_gene: TRBD2
j_gene: TRBJ2-2
v_gene: TRBV30
CDR3aa: CAWSPGLDGTGELFF
CDR3nt: TGTGCCTGGAGTCCCGGACTAGATGGGACCGGGGAGCTGTTTTTT

abundance: -
d_gene: TRBD2
j_gene: TRBJ2-2
v_gene: TRBV5-1
CDR3aa: CASSSGGSNTGELFF
CDR3nt: TGCGCCAGCAGCTCGGGAGGATCGAACACCGGGGAGCTGTTTTTT

abundance: once
d_gene: TRBD1
j_gene: TRBJ2-7
v_gene: TRBV10-3
CDR3aa: CAISSSDRLAYEQYF
CDR3nt: TGTGCCATCAGTTCTTCGGACAGGCTTGCCTACGAGCAGTACTTC

abundance: -
d_gene: -
j_gene: TRBJ1-1
v_gene: TRBV30
CDR3aa: CAWTAGRYTEAFF
CDR3nt: TGTGCCTGGACGGCAGGGAGGTACACTGAAGCTTTCTTT

abundance: -
d_gene: TRBD2
j_gene: TRBJ2-2
v_gene: TRBV4-2
CDR3aa: CASSRLWGGANTGELFF
CDR3nt: TGTGCCAGCAGCCGACTTTGGGGGGGAGCGAACACCGGGGAGCTGTTTTTT

abundance: -
d_gene: TRBD1
j_gene: TRBJ2-7
v_gene: TRBV15
CDR3aa: CATSRPGQPYEQYF
CDR3nt: TGTGCCACCAGCAGGCCGGGACAGCCCTACGAGCAGTACTTC

abundance: -
d_gene: -
j_gene: TRBJ1-5
v_gene: TRBV30
CDR3aa: CAWSVLGQGIQPQHF
CDR3nt: TGTGCCTGGAGTGTACTGGGGCAGGGTATTCAGCCCCAGCATTTT

abundance: -
d_gene: TRBD1
j_gene: TRBJ2-7
v_gene: TRBV2
CDR3aa: CASGGRGFDEQYF
CDR3nt: TGTGCCAGCGGTGGCAGGGGGTTTGACGAGCAGTACTTC

abundance: few
d_gene: -
j_gene: TRBJ2-7
v_gene: TRBV11-2
CDR3aa: CASSLRYEQYF
CDR3nt: TGTGCCAGCAGCCTCCGGTACGAGCAGTACTTC

abundance: -
d_gene: -
j_gene: TRBJ1-2
v_gene: TRBV7-2
CDR3aa: CASSHAFAGSSGYTF
CDR3nt: TGTGCCAGCAGCCACGCCTTTGCAGGGTCTAGTGGCTACACCTTC

abundance: -
d_gene: TRBD1
j_gene: TRBJ2-7
v_gene: TRBV7-9
CDR3aa: CASSLVGQGAYEQYF
CDR3nt: TGTGCCAGCAGCTTAGTTGGCCAGGGGGCCTACGAGCAGTACTTC

abundance: -
d_gene: -
j_gene: TRBJ1-2
v_gene: TRBV5-4
CDR3aa: CASSLDRSTNYGYTF
CDR3nt: TGTGCCAGCAGCTTGGACAGGAGCACTAACTATGGCTACACCTTC

abundance: -
d_gene: TRBD2
j_gene: TRBJ2-5
v_gene: TRBV5-1
CDR3aa: CASSPPNEGLAGGRKETQYF
CDR3nt: TGCGCCAGCAGCCCACCAAACGAGGGATTAGCGGGGGGGCGTAAAGAGACCCAGTACTTC

abundance: -
d_gene: TRBD1
j_gene: TRBJ2-7
v_gene: TRBV9
CDR3aa: CASSVSGTVSYEQYF
CDR3nt: TGTGCCAGCAGTGTTTCCGGGACAGTCTCCTACGAGCAGTACTTC

abundance: -
d_gene: TRBD2
j_gene: TRBJ2-1
v_gene: TRBV9
CDR3aa: CASSVENGLANNEQFF
CDR3nt: TGTGCCAGCAGCGTAGAGAACGGACTAGCAAACAATGAGCAGTTCTTC

abundance: -
d_gene: -
j_gene: TRBJ2-1
v_gene: TRBV28
CDR3aa: CASSLYGMEEQFF
CDR3nt: TGTGCCAGCAGTTTATACGGGATGGAGGAGCAGTTCTTC

abundance: -
d_gene: -
j_gene: TRBJ1-2
v_gene: TRBV7-9
CDR3aa: CASSQTAAYGYTF
CDR3nt: TGTGCCAGCAGCCAGACAGCCGCCTATGGCTACACCTTC

abundance: -
d_gene: -
j_gene: TRBJ1-1
v_gene: TRBV19
CDR3aa: CASLKGGGAGTEAFF
CDR3nt: TGTGCCAGCCTCAAAGGTGGGGGCGCGGGCACTGAAGCTTTCTTT

abundance: -
d_gene: -
j_gene: TRBJ1-2
v_gene: TRBV7-3
CDR3aa: CASSPAGREGLGGYTF
CDR3nt: TGTGCCAGCAGCCCCGCGGGCAGGGAGGGTTTAGGCGGCTACACCTTC

abundance: once
d_gene: -
j_gene: TRBJ2-5
v_gene: TRBV19
CDR3aa: CATRIGPSQETQYF
CDR3nt: TGTGCCACCCGCATAGGCCCTAGCCAAGAGACCCAGTACTTC

abundance: few
d_gene: -
j_gene: TRBJ2-7
v_gene: TRBV5-1
CDR3aa: CASSLTPGTLEQYF
CDR3nt: TGCGCCAGCAGCTTAACTCCCGGGACACTCGAGCAGTACTTC

abundance: few
d_gene: -
j_gene: TRBJ2-2
v_gene: TRBV7-9
CDR3aa: CASSFLYPNTGELFF
CDR3nt: TGTGCCAGCAGCTTTCTTTATCCGAACACCGGGGAGCTGTTTTTT